This T cell receptor beta chain is drawn from a study of blood T cell repertoires in COVID-19. Study details: COVID-19 samples, acute and convalescent, were from the United States, Italy and Spain. T cells, B-cell-depleted T cells, or PBMCs provided the cDNA or gDNA that served as material.

Authors' data handling: Nucleated cell counts were estimated from reference gene primer amplification. Profiled with immunoSEQ multiplex PCR; TCRdb holds only in-frame clones, not every one. V, J and clone size are those of that table, while D and trimming were read from the DNA. The sample consists of approximately 260,000 clones, nearly 90% of them appearing once. With 8 bases clipped from V and 5 bases from J, the junction kept 5 bases outside the gene matches. Germline V gene data show CDR1 as MGHRA and CDR2 as YSYEKL. This CDR3 region has 14 residues. The clonotype originates from a woman in her forties who had recovered from COVID-19. The J gene is TRBJ2-1, the V gene TRBV4-1; 11 nucleotides agree with TRBD2. The sample taken for sequencing was peripheral blood. DNA of the CDR3: TGCGCCAGCCAGACTAGCGGGGACCACAATGAGCAGTTCTTC. Translation: CASQTSGDHNEQFF.